A single sample gave rise to the 8 T cell receptor beta chains below, sequenced in a study of T cells after yellow fever vaccination. TCRdb independently ran MiXCR on the 5' RACE reads; one entry per CDR3 protein. Among 250,000 or so distinct CDR3 sequences listed, about 3.5% were seen once. Source: PBMCs, taken 15 days after the yellow fever booster vaccination. These receptor sequences come from a man aged 18 to 35 who received the YFV17D yellow fever vaccine.

This clonotype was counted ten times or more. This chain connects TRBV28 to TRBJ2-7, with TRBD1 identical over 7 bases. Germline lookup yields CDR1 MDHEN and CDR2 SYDVKM. This CDR3 region has 14 residues. Germline trimming cut 5 bases from V and 4 bases from J; bases unmatched to any gene: 8. The CDR3 spells CASSRRTGSYEQYV. CDR3 in DNA: TGTGCCAGCAGTCGTCGGACAGGCAGTTACGAGCAGTACGTC.

This clonotype was picked up many times. The J gene is TRBJ1-2, the V gene TRBV4-3; D perhaps matches TRBD1 (5 bases). The CDR3 is 16 amino acids. The germline CDR1 and CDR2 sequences are LGHNA and YSLEER. V was trimmed by 0 bases and J by 0 bases, leaving 11 bases between them. CDR3 nucleotide sequence: TGCGCCAGCAGCCAAGAAGGGGCCTTGGCTAACTATGGCTACACCTTC. Its translation: CASSQEGALANYGYTF.

This clonotype was counted at least ten times. The chain couples TRBV29-1 to TRBJ2-3; tentative D call: TRBD1 (5 bases). CDR1 SQVTM and CDR2 ANQGSEA come from the germline V gene. The CDR3 has 12 residues. V shed 3 bases and J shed 1 base, with 5 bases lying between them. The CDR3 nucleotides read TGCAGCGTTGACAGGGGCACAGATACGCAGTATTTT. It specifies CSVDRGTDTQYF.

At least ten counts were recorded for this clonotype. This chain joins TRBV20-1 and TRBJ2-2, with TRBD2 matching 8 bases. V shed 7 bases, J shed 0 bases, and the junction held 4 bases outside the gene matches. The CDR3 length is 14 residues. The germline V gene has CDR1 DFQATT and CDR2 SNEGSKA (reference sequence). CDR3 amino acids: CSVPGLANTGELFF. CDR3 in DNA: TGCAGTGTTCCGGGACTAGCGAACACCGGGGAGCTGTTTTTT.

This clonotype was picked up many times. The chain links TRBV5-6 to TRBJ2-5, with 9 bases identical to TRBD1. This CDR3 has 13 amino acids. The germline gives CDR1 SGHDT, CDR2 YYEEEE. V lost 4 bases to trimming and J lost 4 bases; unmatched junction nucleotides: 2. Here the CDR3 DNA reads TGTGCCAGCAGCAAGGGACAGGGAGAGACCCAGTACTTC. It codes for CASSKGQGETQYF.

This clonotype was detected many times. This chain links TRBV20-1 with TRBJ1-6; D is unclear. The V gene's germline CDR1 is DFQATT and CDR2 SNEGSKA (reference sequence). V gave up 1 base and J gave up 9 bases, with 13 bases separating them. This CDR3 is 14 amino acids long. This chain's CDR3 is CSARGVGYASPLHF. The CDR3 region has the DNA TGCAGTGCTAGAGGGGTTGGGTACGCTTCACCCCTCCACTTT.

This clonotype has at least ten counts. This rearrangement joins TRBV20-1 to TRBJ2-7, with D tentatively TRBD2 (6 bases). The CDR3 spans 13 residues. The germline gives CDR1 DFQATT, CDR2 SNEGSKA (reference sequence). Trimming took off 6 bases at V and 7 bases at J, with 19 bases between the two ends. The CDR3 sequence is CSATRAGLLEQYV. In DNA, the CDR3 is TGCAGTGCCACAAGGGCGGGGCTTCTAGAGCAGTACGTC.

This clonotype has a count of ten or more. The chain links TRBV4-2 to TRBJ1-1; 8 positions agree with TRBD1. Germline V gene lookup returns CDR1 LGHNA and CDR2 YNFKEQ. The junction had 2 bases not matched to a gene; V was cut back by 4 bases and J by 1 base. The CDR3 totals 14 residues. The CDR3 nucleotides are TGTGCCAGCAGCCGGGGGACAGGGAACACTGAAGCTTTCTTT. Amino acids: CASSRGTGNTEAFF.